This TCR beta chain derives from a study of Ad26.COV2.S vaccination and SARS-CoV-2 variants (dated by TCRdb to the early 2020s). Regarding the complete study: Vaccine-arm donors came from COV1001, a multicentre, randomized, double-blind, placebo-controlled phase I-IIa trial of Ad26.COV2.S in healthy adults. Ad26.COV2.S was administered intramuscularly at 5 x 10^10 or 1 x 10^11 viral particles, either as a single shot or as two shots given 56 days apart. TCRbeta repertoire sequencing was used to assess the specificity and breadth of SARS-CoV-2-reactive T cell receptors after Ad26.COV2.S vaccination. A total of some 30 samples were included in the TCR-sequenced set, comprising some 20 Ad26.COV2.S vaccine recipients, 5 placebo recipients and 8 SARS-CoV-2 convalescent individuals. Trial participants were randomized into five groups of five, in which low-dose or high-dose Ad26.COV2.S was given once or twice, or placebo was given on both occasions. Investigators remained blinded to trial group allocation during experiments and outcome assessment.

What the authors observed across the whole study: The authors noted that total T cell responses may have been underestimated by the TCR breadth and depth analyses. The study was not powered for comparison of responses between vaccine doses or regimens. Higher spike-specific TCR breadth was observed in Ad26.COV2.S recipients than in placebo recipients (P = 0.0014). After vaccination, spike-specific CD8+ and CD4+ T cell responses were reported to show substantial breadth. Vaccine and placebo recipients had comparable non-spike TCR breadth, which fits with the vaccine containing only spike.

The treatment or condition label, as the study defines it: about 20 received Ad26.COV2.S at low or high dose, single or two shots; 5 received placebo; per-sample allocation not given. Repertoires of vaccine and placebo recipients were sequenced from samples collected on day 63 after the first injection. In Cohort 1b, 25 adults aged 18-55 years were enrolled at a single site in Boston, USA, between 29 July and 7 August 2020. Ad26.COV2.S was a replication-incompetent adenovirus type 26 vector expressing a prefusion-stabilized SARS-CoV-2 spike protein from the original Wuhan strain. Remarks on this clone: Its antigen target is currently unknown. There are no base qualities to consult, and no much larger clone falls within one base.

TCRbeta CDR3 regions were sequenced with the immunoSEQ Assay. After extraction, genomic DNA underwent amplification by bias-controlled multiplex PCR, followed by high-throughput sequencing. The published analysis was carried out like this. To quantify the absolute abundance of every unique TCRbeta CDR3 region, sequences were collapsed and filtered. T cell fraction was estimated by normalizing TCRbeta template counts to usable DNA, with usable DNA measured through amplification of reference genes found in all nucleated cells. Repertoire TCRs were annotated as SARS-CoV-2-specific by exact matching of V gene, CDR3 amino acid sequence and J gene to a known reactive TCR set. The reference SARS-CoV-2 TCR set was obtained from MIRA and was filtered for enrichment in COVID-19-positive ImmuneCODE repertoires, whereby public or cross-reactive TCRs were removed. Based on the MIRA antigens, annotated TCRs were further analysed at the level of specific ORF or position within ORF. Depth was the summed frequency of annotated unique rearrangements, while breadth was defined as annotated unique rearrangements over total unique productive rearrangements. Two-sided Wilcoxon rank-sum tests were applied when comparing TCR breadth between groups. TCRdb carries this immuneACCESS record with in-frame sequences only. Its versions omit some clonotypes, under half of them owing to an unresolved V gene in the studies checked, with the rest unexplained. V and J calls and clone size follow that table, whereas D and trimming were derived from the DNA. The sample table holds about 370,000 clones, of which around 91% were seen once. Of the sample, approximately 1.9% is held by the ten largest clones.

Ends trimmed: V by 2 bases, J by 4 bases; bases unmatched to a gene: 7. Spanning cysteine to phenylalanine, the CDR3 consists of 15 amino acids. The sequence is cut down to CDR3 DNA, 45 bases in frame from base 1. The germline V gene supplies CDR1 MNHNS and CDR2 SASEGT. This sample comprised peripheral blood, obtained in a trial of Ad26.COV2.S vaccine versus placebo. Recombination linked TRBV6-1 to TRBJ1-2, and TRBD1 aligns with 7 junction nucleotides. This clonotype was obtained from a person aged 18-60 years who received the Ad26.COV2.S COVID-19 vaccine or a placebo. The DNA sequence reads TGTGCCAGCAGTGAAAAGGGGGCCGTGGGCTATGGCTACACCTTC. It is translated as CASSEKGAVGYGYTF.